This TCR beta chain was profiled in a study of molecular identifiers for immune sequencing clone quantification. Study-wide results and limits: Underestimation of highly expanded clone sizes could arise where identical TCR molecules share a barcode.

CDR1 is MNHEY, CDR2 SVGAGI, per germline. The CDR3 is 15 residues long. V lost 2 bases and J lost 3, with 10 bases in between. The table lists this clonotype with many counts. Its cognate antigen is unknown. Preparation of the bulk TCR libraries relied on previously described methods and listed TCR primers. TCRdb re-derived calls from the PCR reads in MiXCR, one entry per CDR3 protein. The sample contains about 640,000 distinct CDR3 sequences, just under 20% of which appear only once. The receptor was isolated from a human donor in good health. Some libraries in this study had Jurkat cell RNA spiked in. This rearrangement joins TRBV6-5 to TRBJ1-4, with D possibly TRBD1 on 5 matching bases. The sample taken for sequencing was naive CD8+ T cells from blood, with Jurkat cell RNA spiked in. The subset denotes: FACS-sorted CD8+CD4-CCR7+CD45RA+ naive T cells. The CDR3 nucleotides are TGTGCCAGCAGTTACCGGGGCCGAGCTAATGAAAAACTGTTTTTT. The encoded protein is CASSYRGRANEKLFF.